These 20 T cell receptor beta chains share one sample of origin, sequenced in a study of radiation and T cells in renal cell carcinoma. Profiled with immunoSEQ multiplex PCR; TCRdb holds only in-frame clones, not every one. The repertoire holds under 100,000 clones, with 70% to 90% as singletons. Time point denoted: blood 4 weeks post-SBRT, at nephrectomy. Treatment: 15 Gy SBRT to primary tumor, nephrectomy 4 weeks later. The sample was blood, taken from a patient whose treatment included radiotherapy and nephrectomy. All receptors derive from a man in his forties or fifties with renal cell carcinoma.

The J gene is TRBJ2-1, the V gene TRBV9; 9 nucleotides agree with TRBD1. V trimming: 2 bases; J trimming: 4 bases; junction bases outside the gene matches: 10. Germline values: CDR1 SGDLS, CDR2 YYNGEE. CDR3 length equals 17 residues. Written as DNA, the CDR3 is TGTGCCAGCAGCGTCGGATCCGGGACAGGGCCTTACAATGAGCAGTTCTTC. This sequence encodes CASSVGSGTGPYNEQFF.

On this clone itself: The junction does not match germline at one end; this may be a read error. V usage is TRBV7-7 and J usage is TRBJ2-7; 7 nucleotides agree with TRBD1. Germline V lookup: CDR1 SSHAT, CDR2 FNYEAQ (reference sequence). The CDR3 spans 14 residues. Here the CDR3 reads CASSPRTGSYEQYF. Written as DNA, the CDR3 is TGTGCTAGCAGCCCAAGGACAGGATCCTACGAGCAGTACTTC.

This chain joins TRBV6-1 and TRBJ2-7, with 10 bases identical to TRBD1. The CDR3 contains 14 residues. Germline CDR1 and CDR2: MNHNS and SASEGT. J was trimmed by 4 bases and V by 4 bases; bases with no gene match: 4. CDR3 loop: CASSGTGQGYEQYF. The CDR3, as DNA: TGTGCCAGCAGTGGCACGGGACAGGGGTACGAGCAGTACTTC.

V is TRBV7-9 and J is TRBJ2-7; 7 bases are shared with TRBD2. Germline V gene lookup returns CDR1 SEHNR and CDR2 FQNEAQ (reference sequence). The CDR3 loop spans 16 amino acids. V was pared by 4 bases and J by 7 bases, with 16 bases of the junction left unmatched. The CDR3 is CASSSTAGGRSWEQYF. CDR3 nucleotides: TGTGCCAGCAGCTCCACCGCTGGCGGGAGATCGTGGGAGCAGTACTTC.

V usage is TRBV5-1 and J usage is TRBJ2-5; TRBD1 might be the D (6 bases). With 0 bases removed from V and 4 bases from J, the gap between germline ends came to 10 bases. The CDR3 sequence is 14 residues long. Germline V gives CDR1 SGHRS, CDR2 YFSETQ. This CDR3 reads CASSLGQGRETQYF. CDR3 in DNA: TGCGCCAGCAGCTTGGGTCAGGGGAGAGAGACCCAGTACTTC.

This clone was seen a handful of times. The genes are TRBV6-5 and TRBJ1-2; D is possibly TRBD1 (6 bases). Trimming pared 5 bases from V and 3 bases from J, leaving 13 bases between. This CDR3 has 14 residues. The germline gives CDR1 MNHEY, CDR2 SVGAGI. The CDR3 here is CASSRTTGDYGYTF. In DNA, the CDR3 is TGTGCCAGCAGTAGAACGACAGGCGACTATGGCTACACCTTC.

This clone was counted between two and nine times. The V gene is TRBV5-1, the J gene TRBJ1-1, with D maybe TRBD1 (5 bases). The V gene lost 0 bases and the J gene lost 8 bases, with 14 bases spanning the gap. The CDR3 length is 14 residues. The germline V gene has CDR1 SGHRS and CDR2 YFSETQ. The CDR3 DNA reads as TGCGCCAGCAGCTTGGGAAGGGGACGGGACGAAGCTTTCTTT. It is translated as CASSLGRGRDEAFF.

The rearrangement links TRBV27 to TRBJ2-7, with D tentatively TRBD1 (6 bases). Germline V gene data show CDR1 as MNHEY and CDR2 as SMNVEV (reference sequence). The CDR3 extends over 13 amino acids. Trimming shortened V by 6 bases and J by 2 bases, and 11 bases separated the two germline ends. CDR3 coding DNA: TGTGCCAGCAGCCGCAAGGGGGCCTACGAGCAGTACTTC. This codes for CASSRKGAYEQYF.

CDR3 sequence reads: CASSQDFAGYEQYF. The CDR3 nucleotides read TGCGCCAGCAGCCAAGATTTTGCAGGCTACGAGCAGTACTTC. The chain has TRBV4-3 and TRBJ2-7; D unclear. This CDR3 has 14 residues. Trimming stripped 0 bases from V and 3 bases from J, with 9 bases between. Germline V gene sequence: CDR1 LGHNA, CDR2 YSLEER.

The V gene is TRBV14, the J gene TRBJ1-4, with 8 positions matching TRBD1. There are 15 residues in the CDR3. Unmatched junction bases numbered 4, after V lost 2 bases and J lost 5 bases. Germline CDR1 SGHDN, CDR2 FVKESK. The CDR3 bases are TGTGCCAGCAGCCAACCCCGGACAGGGAATGAAAAACTGTTTTTT. Encoded protein: CASSQPRTGNEKLFF.

The chain carries TRBV2 and TRBJ2-7, with D uncertain. The ends were cut back, 2 bases at V and 2 bases at J, with 13 bases in the middle. This CDR3 has 15 amino acids. Germline CDR1 and CDR2: SNHLY and FYNNEI. The CDR3, as DNA: TGTGCCAGCAGTGAATCCCTACTCGGAGCCTACGAGCAGTACTTC. Its translation: CASSESLLGAYEQYF. Complete variable domain (other parts from reference TRBV2 and TRBJ2-7): EPEVTQTPSHQVTQMGQEVILRCVPISNHLYFYWYRQILGQKVEFLVSFYNNEISEKSEIFDDQFSVERPDGSNFTLKIRSTKLEDSAMYFCASSESLLGAYEQYFGPGTRLTVT.

This clone was counted a single time. The gene calls are TRBV19 and TRBJ1-2, with D perhaps matching TRBD1 (6 bases). V lost 5 bases and J lost 2, with 18 bases in between. The CDR3 covers 16 residues. Germline CDR1 LNHDA, CDR2 SQIVND (reference sequence). The chain's CDR3 is CASSFPGEPTNYGYTF. The CDR3 DNA sequence: TGTGCCAGTAGTTTCCCAGGGGAACCAACCAACTATGGCTACACCTTC.

This rearrangement joins TRBV5-1 to TRBJ2-3; D ambiguous. The CDR3 runs to 14 residues. Germline V gene sequence: CDR1 SGHRS, CDR2 YFSETQ. Trimming stripped 0 bases from V and 6 bases from J, with 11 bases between. The CDR3 coding sequence is TGCGCCAGCAGCTTGGCCGGCACAACGGATACGCAGTATTTT. As protein: CASSLAGTTDTQYF.

The chain recombines TRBV5-1 with TRBJ2-3; 11 positions match TRBD1. The CDR3 sequence is 17 residues long. Germline CDR1 is SGHRS and CDR2 is YFSETQ. V shed 4 bases, J shed 2 bases, and the junction held 9 bases outside the gene matches. The CDR3 protein is CASSPLGQGASTDTQYF. As DNA, the CDR3 is TGCGCCAGCAGCCCCTTAGGACAGGGGGCCTCCACAGATACGCAGTATTTT.

CDR3 sequence (DNA): TGCGCCAGCAGCTTGGCCTCCGCCGCTGGAGAGACCCAGTACTTC. Its protein is CASSLASAAGETQYF. The genes are TRBV5-1 and TRBJ2-5, with unresolved D. The CDR3 runs 15 residues. V was cut by 0 bases and J by 4 bases, with 13 bases left in between. Germline CDR1 reads SGHRS; CDR2 reads YFSETQ.

The chain carries TRBV5-6 and TRBJ1-1; D is unresolved. V was shortened by 5 bases and J by 0 bases, with 8 bases between the two germline ends. CDR3 length: 13 residues. The germline CDR1 and CDR2 sequences are SGHDT and YYEEEE. The CDR3 bases are TGTGCCAGCAGGGGCGAGATGAACACTGAAGCTTTCTTT. Translation: CASRGEMNTEAFF.

The chain couples TRBV5-1 to TRBJ2-6, with D perhaps TRBD1 (5 bases). CDR3 length: 16 amino acids. Trimming took 0 bases from V and 0 from J, leaving 7 bases between them. Germline CDR1 and CDR2: SGHRS and YFSETQ. The CDR3 coding sequence is TGCGCCAGCAGCTTGGCAGGGATCTCTGGGGCCAACGTCCTGACTTTC. Translating gives CASSLAGISGANVLTF.

The chain joins TRBV6-1 to TRBJ1-1; tentatively, D is TRBD1 (5 bases). Germline CDR1 MNHNS, CDR2 SASEGT. The V and J ends lost 2 bases and 6 bases respectively, with 16 bases between them. There are 15 residues in the CDR3. The DNA of the CDR3 is TGTGCCAGCAGTGAAAGTCTGGCCAGGGTCCCTGAAGCTTTCTTT. Translated: CASSESLARVPEAFF.

This clone has more than one count but fewer than ten. The chain carries TRBV19 and TRBJ1-2; no clear D. In germline, CDR1 is LNHDA, CDR2 SQIVND (reference sequence). The CDR3 runs 12 residues. The ends were cut back, 3 bases at V and 10 bases at J, with 12 bases in the middle. This CDR3 is CASSIEGGNYTF. The CDR3 DNA is TGTGCCAGTAGTATCGAAGGAGGTAACTACACCTTC.

The genes are TRBV10-1 and TRBJ2-1; no clear D gene. V lost 0 bases and J 4 bases, leaving 7 bases between the germline ends. Germline CDR1 WNHNN, CDR2 SYGVQD (reference sequence). CDR3 length: 14 residues. The CDR3 loop reads CASSESVAYNEQFF. The CDR3 DNA is TGCGCCAGCAGTGAGTCGGTGGCTTACAATGAGCAGTTCTTC.